This TCR beta chain is drawn from a study of post-analysis software for immune sequencing data. Across the study: There were relapsing-remitting, secondary progressive and progressive-relapsing multiple sclerosis among the disease courses included.

After removal of 1 base from V and 4 bases from J, the junction contained 5 bases not matched to a gene. The V gene's germline CDR1 is MGHRA and CDR2 YSYEKL. CDR3 length equals 15 residues. Study findings and constraints: F measure showed strong co-clustering of same-batch samples. Roughly five TRBV segments appeared more often in patients than in controls, and TRBV5-6, TRBV5-1 and TRBV20-1 were among these.

About this clonotype: Its target is not known.

Built from TCR beta cDNA, the libraries had unique molecular identifiers in them. TCRdb re-analysed the PCR reads in MiXCR, keeping a single row per CDR3 protein. This sample yields some 700,000 distinct CDR3 sequences, of which approximately 60% are seen a single time; 10% to 12% belongs to the top ten. This TCR was recovered from a girl aged 2 to 9 with multiple sclerosis. The chain links TRBV4-1 to TRBJ2-7; 9 bases map to TRBD1. Sequences were obtained from blood. Here the CDR3 DNA reads TGCGCCAGCAGCCAAGTTGGGACAGGGATGTACGAGCAGTACTTC. Protein sequence: CASSQVGTGMYEQYF.